Shown below are 16 T cell receptor beta chains from a single sample sequenced in a study of shared clonotypes between healthy human individuals (dated by TCRdb to 2020 to 2022). The library was prepared using the immunoSEQ multiplex PCR assay. In TCRdb, the immuneACCESS table is reduced to in-frame sequences with V and J assigned. These tables do not hold every clone; where another copy was compared, an unresolved V gene accounts for under half, and the others remain unexplained. The sample records more than 550,000 clones, over 55% of which are singletons. The top ten clones comprise about 1.7% of the sample. Sample: memory CD4+ T cells sorted from blood. The sample's cell subset or site label, decoded: CD45RA-negative fraction. These receptors were taken from a woman in her 30s in good health.

This clone is a singleton in its sample. The chain is built from TRBV6-5 and TRBJ2-7; maybe TRBD2 (6 bases). Trimming left V 4 bases short and J 4 bases short, with 17 bases between. The germline V gene encodes CDR1 MNHEY and CDR2 SVGAGI. The CDR3 is made up of 15 amino acids. In DNA form, the CDR3 reads TGTGCCAGCAGTTTTAAGCGGATGGGGGGATACGAGCAGTACTTC. It codes for CASSFKRMGGYEQYF.

The chain is built from TRBV7-9 and TRBJ1-1; TRBD1 is a possible D gene (6 bases). The length of the CDR3 is 15 residues. V was clipped by 7 bases and J by 1 base, with 16 bases between them. The germline V gene has CDR1 SEHNR and CDR2 FQNEAQ (reference sequence). The CDR3 sequence is CASTLGGAGNTEAFF. The CDR3 DNA is TGTGCCAGCACCCTAGGGGGGGCAGGGAACACTGAAGCTTTCTTT.

The rearrangement links TRBV6-6 to TRBJ2-7, with D perhaps given as TRBD1 or TRBD2 (5 bases each). Trimming removed 5 bases at V and 8 bases at J, with 22 bases between. There are 15 residues in the CDR3. From germline, CDR1 is MNHNY and CDR2 SVGAGI (reference sequence). The CDR3 DNA follows: TGTGCCAGCAGTAGTTCCGGGACCCCCTGGATCAAGCAGTACTTC. Its protein is CASSSSGTPWIKQYF.

Comments on this clone: Germline is not matched at one junction end, which may reflect a read error. CDR3 in DNA: TGCGCCAGCAGCTCCGACAGGGCTCAAGACACCCAGTACTTC. It yields the protein CASSSDRAQDTQYF. The chain employs TRBV5-1 and TRBJ2-5; 7 bases agree with TRBD1. Germline V lookup: CDR1 SGHRS, CDR2 YFSETQ. The CDR3 length is 14 residues.

The rearrangement links TRBV6-1 to TRBJ2-7, with D maybe TRBD2 (5 bases). CDR1 and CDR2 from the germline V gene are MNHNS and SASEGT. Trimming stripped 7 bases from V and 4 bases from J, with 20 bases between. The CDR3 is 15 residues long. CDR3 amino acids: CASTSKGLAAYEQYF. The CDR3 DNA reads as TGTGCCAGCACCTCGAAAGGGCTAGCAGCGTACGAGCAGTACTTC.

This sequence joins TRBV27 and TRBJ2-7, with D maybe TRBD2 (6 bases). Germline CDR1 and CDR2: MNHEY and SMNVEV (reference sequence). This CDR3 is built from 15 residues. Between the trimmed V and J ends, which lost 3 bases and 3 bases, there was a span of 15 bases. The CDR3 DNA is TGTGCCAGCAGTTTTAGGCGGGACGGATACTACGAGCAGTACTTC. This gives the protein CASSFRRDGYYEQYF.

With respect to this clone: The same CDR3 is also encoded by other DNA sequences in this sample. This chain connects TRBV4-1 to TRBJ2-1, with 11 bases lining up with TRBD2. Germline V CDR1 and CDR2: MGHRA, YSYEKL. There are 15 residues in the CDR3. After removal of 4 bases from V and 4 bases from J, the junction contained 3 bases not matched to a gene. In DNA, the CDR3 is TGCGCCAGCAGCCCGGGACTAGCGGATTACAATGAGCAGTTCTTC. Translated: CASSPGLADYNEQFF.

The chain employs TRBV6-1 and TRBJ2-4, with TRBD1 matching 7 bases. Per germline, CDR1 MNHNS and CDR2 SASEGT. This CDR3 is built from 18 residues. Trimming took 1 base from V and 3 from J; bases not matched to a gene: 12. The CDR3 DNA reads as TGTGCCAGCAGTGAAGTCTGGGCAGGGGGTTTCGGCAAAAACATTCAGTACTTC. It encodes CASSEVWAGGFGKNIQYF.

This clone has only one observation. This chain uses TRBV2 with TRBJ2-1, with 8 bases matching TRBD2. With 6 bases clipped from V and 8 bases from J, the junction kept 12 bases outside the gene matches. The CDR3 is 15 residues long. Germline-derived CDR1 and CDR2 are SNHLY and FYNNEI. CDR3 sequence: CASRILAGRGDEQFF. DNA of the CDR3: TGTGCCAGCAGAATTCTAGCGGGCCGTGGGGATGAGCAGTTCTTC.

The chain couples TRBV5-1 to TRBJ2-7; the match to TRBD2 covers 9 bases. The length of the CDR3 is 13 residues. Germline V gene lookup returns CDR1 SGHRS and CDR2 YFSETQ. With 0 bases clipped from V and 8 bases from J, the junction kept 3 bases outside the gene matches. This CDR3 is CASSLGLAEQQYF. DNA for the CDR3: TGCGCCAGCAGCTTGGGACTAGCGGAGCAGCAGTACTTC.

In its sample, this clone was seen a few times. V is TRBV15 and J is TRBJ1-3; D is undetermined. The CDR3 has 15 residues. V was trimmed by 0 bases and J by 4 bases, leaving 10 bases between them. CDR1 is LNHNV and CDR2 is YYDKDF in the germline V gene (reference sequence). The CDR3 is CATSRDFGEGNTIYF. The CDR3 nucleotides are TGTGCCACCAGCAGAGATTTTGGGGAGGGAAACACCATATATTTT.

This chain links TRBV19 with TRBJ1-1; D perhaps matches TRBD1 (6 bases). The CDR3 runs to 13 residues. Trimming took off 6 bases at V and 3 bases at J, with 11 bases between the two ends. CDR1 is LNHDA, CDR2 SQIVND, per germline (reference sequence). The CDR3 here is CASRIYRDTEAFF. For the CDR3, the DNA is TGTGCCAGTAGGATCTACAGGGACACTGAAGCTTTCTTT.

This clone was seen just once. J is TRBJ2-7 and V is TRBV28; 9 nucleotides line up with TRBD1. The CDR3 loop spans 15 amino acids. Germline V gene lookup returns CDR1 MDHEN and CDR2 SYDVKM. The ends lost 6 bases at V and 3 bases at J; junction bases unmatched: 9. The CDR3 DNA reads as TGTGCCAGCAGACCTCACACAGGGGGCAACTACGAGCAGTACTTC. Translated, it gives CASRPHTGGNYEQYF.

V and J are TRBV7-8 and TRBJ2-5; D assignment may be TRBD1 or TRBD2 (5 bases each). Trimming took off 0 bases at V and 5 bases at J, with 13 bases between the two ends. Germline V gene lookup returns CDR1 SGHVS and CDR2 FQNEAQ. CDR3 length: 15 residues. The CDR3 here is CASSLAPGSLETQYF. CDR3 nucleotide sequence: TGTGCCAGCAGCTTAGCACCAGGGAGTCTGGAGACCCAGTACTTC.

This clone appeared once. V and J are TRBV19 and TRBJ2-2, with 7 positions matching TRBD2. Trimming at V came to 8 bases and at J to 7 bases, leaving 10 bases not matched to a gene. This CDR3 has 14 amino acids. In germline, CDR1 is LNHDA, CDR2 SQIVND (reference sequence). In nucleotides, the CDR3 is TGTGCCAGTGGCCGGAGGGAGGGCGGCGGGGAGCTGTTTTTT. As protein: CASGRREGGGELFF.

The V and J genes are TRBV7-9 and TRBJ1-2; D unclear. Germline V gene data show CDR1 as SEHNR and CDR2 as FQNEAQ (reference sequence). The CDR3 extends over 11 amino acids. V lost 5 bases and J 8 bases, leaving 9 bases between the germline ends. The CDR3 protein is CASSLDRGYTF. The DNA for the CDR3 is TGTGCCAGCAGCCTGGATAGAGGCTACACCTTC.